This T cell receptor beta chain was identified in a study of T cell responses to AZD1222 COVID-19 vaccine (dated by TCRdb to the early 2020s). About the study as a whole: Because spike-specific TCR depth and breadth did not differ between the two schedules, AZD1222 recipients who got a second dose at roughly 4 weeks were pooled with those who got a second dose at roughly 12 weeks. Enrollment into the trials was organized by age into subgroups of 18-55, 56-69 and 70-plus years, and those subgroups contained around 150, 28 and 57 TCR-sequenced participants, respectively. A total of approximately 250 trial participants underwent TCR sequencing, of whom about 200 had received two doses of AZD1222 and some 25 had received two doses of the MenACWY control vaccine.

Results and caveats for the whole study, not just this receptor: Only five to seven AZD1222 recipients were SARS-CoV-2 seropositive at baseline, limiting conclusions about previously exposed vaccinees. Because no day 14 peak-response samples were available, the repertoires could be characterized only after the peak T cell response. In the small 56-69-year group, the increase in depth fell short of significance, most likely because of low power. Participants were mostly white British and included more females than males, and it was suggested by the authors that clonal diversity may have been underestimated. Vaccine-associated CD4 TCRs spanned the whole spike protein, with dominant responses in regions 160-218 and 743-854. Epitopes outside the regions mutated in the B.1.351 and B.1.1.7 variants were reportedly recognized by nearly half of the unique spike-specific TCRs. After two AZD1222 doses, both the breadth and the depth of spike-specific TCRs were significantly higher than at day 0 and than in MenACWY recipients.

This sample's time point label indicates: baseline before first vaccination. The vaccinee samples were drawn from two UK trials, COV001 and COV002, one of which was a single-blind randomized controlled phase 2/3 trial testing AZD1222 (ChAdOx1 nCoV-19) in healthy adults. For TCRbeta chain sequencing, PBMC samples were collected from trial participants at day 0 and at day 28 after the second dose. A remark on this clone: Its antigen has not been determined. Base quality data are lacking; no much larger clone is found one base away.

The CDR3, from cysteine to phenylalanine, totals 14 residues. Solely the CDR3 DNA is kept, with 42 bases framed from the first base. Trimming leaves V shorter by 6 bases and J shorter by 2 bases, with the junction holding 6 bases beyond the gene matches. In the germline V gene, CDR1 corresponds to MNHEY and CDR2 to SVGAGI. The CDR3 regions of human TCRbeta chains were analyzed by immunosequencing. Regarding the original processing steps: Repertoire TCRs were matched against a reference library of SARS-CoV-2-specific TCRs generated with the MIRA antigen-specificity platform. Breadth was defined as the fraction of unique TCRs that were SARS-CoV-2-associated. Depth was defined as the fraction of total T cells that were SARS-CoV-2-associated. Each spike-specific TCR was assigned to its reactive spike region and to a CD4 or CD8 class using the MIRA data. Log10-transformed breadth and depth values were compared by one-way ANOVA with Sidak's multiple comparisons tests. In TCRdb, the immuneACCESS table is reduced to in-frame sequences with V and J assigned. These tables do not hold every clone; where another copy was compared, an unresolved V gene accounts for under half, and the others remain unexplained. The V and J calls and clone size come from that table; D and trimming were worked out from the DNA. The sample table lists about 180,000 clones, 90% of them with a count of one. The ten largest clones capture less than 3% of the sample.

Recombination joined TRBV6-5 with TRBJ2-7; 8 nucleotides in the junction match TRBD1. The sequence was obtained from an adult in good health. The sequenced sample was peripheral blood, obtained on day 0 of AZD1222 vaccination. The CDR3 is CASRRTGSTYEQYF. The nucleotides are TGTGCCAGCAGAAGGACAGGGTCAACCTACGAGCAGTACTTC.